What follows describes a single TCR beta chain. Trimming cost V 3 bases and J 0 bases, with 12 bases left between them. The germline V gene encodes CDR1 SGHNT and CDR2 YENEEA. The CDR3 is made up of 16 amino acids. This specimen belongs to a study of shared clonotypes between healthy human individuals. Sequenced by immunoSEQ multiplex PCR; TCRdb stores in-frame clones only, minus some. The table lists 600,000 to 750,000 clones, about two thirds of them singletons. Specimen: memory CD4+ T cells sorted from blood. Subset of the sample: CD45RA-negative fraction. The origin of this receptor is a woman aged 25-40 years in good health. The chain combines TRBV11-3 with TRBJ2-4; a weak D match, TRBD1 (6 bases). CDR3 nucleotide sequence: TGTGCCAGCAGCTTGGGACATCGGGGAGCCAAAAACATTCAGTACTTC. It is translated as CASSLGHRGAKNIQYF.